The source of this TCR beta chain is a study of metastatic and nonmetastatic thyroid tumors. Points on this clone: One end of the junction varies from germline; a read error may be responsible.

This CDR3 is 18 amino acids long. CDR1 is MNHEY and CDR2 is SVGEGT in the germline V gene. Thyroid surgery was performed in patients who had received no treatment beforehand. With MiXCR, TCRdb reprocessed the PCR reads. The sample shows fewer than 25,000 clones, roughly 18% of them seen only once. The receptor was derived from a male donor with papillary thyroid cancer or a benign thyroid nodule (not recorded which). Some clones in this sample may be carry-over from other donors' samples. V and J are TRBV6-2 or TRBV6-3 and TRBJ2-3; TRBD2 agrees at 11 bases. Sequenced sample: adjacent normal tissue. CDR3 in amino acids: CASMGIAGGISRTDTLYF. In DNA, the CDR3 is TGTGCCAGCATGGGCATAGCGGGGGGGATAAGTCGTACAGATACGCTGTATTTT.